The TCR beta chain described here comes from a study of post-analysis software for immune sequencing data. Looking at the study overall: The cohort encompassed relapsing-remitting, secondary progressive and progressive-relapsing multiple sclerosis disease courses.

General study findings and limits: Controls had lower frequencies than patients of about 5 TRBV segments, which included TRBV5-6, TRBV5-1 and TRBV20-1. F measure showed strong co-clustering of same-batch samples. The study found significantly lower normalized Chao1 diversity in multiple sclerosis patients than in controls.

Every TCR beta cDNA library bore unique molecular identifiers. With roughly 0.85 to 11 million T cells as the source, approximately 450,000 cDNA molecules resulted. MiXCR was run by TCRdb on the PCR reads, yielding one entry per CDR3 protein. Among 350,000 to 500,000 distinct CDR3 sequences listed, more than 30% were seen once. There are 12 residues in the CDR3. Note on this clonotype: What it binds is not known. At one end, the junction sequence differs from germline, possibly due to a read error.

This TCR derives from a girl aged 2 to 9 with multiple sclerosis. Sequencing used blood. The chain carries TRBV12-3 or TRBV12-4 and TRBJ2-7; D is ambiguous. The CDR3 here is CACSPSSYEQYF. The CDR3, as DNA: TGTGCCTGCAGTCCCTCCTCCTACGAGCAGTACTTC.